The rows below give T cell receptor beta chains drawn from one sample of a study of blood T cells in healthy people across ages. TCRdb itself ran the 5' RACE reads through MiXCR, one entry per CDR3 protein. This sample has about 1 million distinct CDR3 sequences; under 45% occur once, and the top ten carry under 20%. Sequenced material: blood. The source of these receptors is a woman aged 60-75 years in good health. The CDR3 runs from the conserved cysteine through the conserved F or W. Fields, in order: CDR3 DNA, CDR3 protein, D gene, clone size, J gene, V gene. D genes are given only for firm matches. Expanded clones are given a class, and other clones once, few, many or no size at all.

DNA: TGCAGTGCTAGTCGGGGGCTGAGAAACGAGCAGTACTTC; CDR3: CSASRGLRNEQYF; D: NA; size: NA; J: TRBJ2-7; V: TRBV20-1
DNA: TGCGCCAGCGCGGGGGAGAACACTGAAGCTTTCTTT; CDR3: CASAGENTEAFF; D: NA; size: NA; J: TRBJ1-1; V: TRBV5-1
DNA: TGTGCCGGCAGCAAAAGGGCCAACCCCATAAGGAACGCTGAAGCTTTCTTT; CDR3: CAGSKRANPIRNAEAFF; D: NA; size: NA; J: TRBJ1-1; V: TRBV21-1
DNA: TGTGCCAGCAGTCGATGGGCTCTGTCGGGGGCTGGGGCCAACGTCCTGACTTTC; CDR3: CASSRWALSGAGANVLTF; D: NA; size: NA; J: TRBJ2-6; V: TRBV12-3/TRBV12-4
DNA: TGCAGTGCCCGACAGGTGGGTGGGCAAGAGACCCAGTACTTC; CDR3: CSARQVGGQETQYF; D: NA; size: NA; J: TRBJ2-5; V: TRBV20-1
DNA: TGTGCCATCAGTGACACCCCTTGGGCAGGGGGATCACGATGGGCAGATACGCAGTATTTT; CDR3: CAISDTPWAGGSRWADTQYF; D: TRBD1; size: NA; J: TRBJ2-3; V: TRBV10-3
DNA: TGCAGTGCTAGGGACGGGACTATTAACACCGGGGAGCTGTTTTTT; CDR3: CSARDGTINTGELFF; D: TRBD2; size: NA; J: TRBJ2-2; V: TRBV20-1
DNA: TGCAGTGCTAGACCGGCGGCCTCCTACAATGAGCAGTTCTTC; CDR3: CSARPAASYNEQFF; D: NA; size: NA; J: TRBJ2-1; V: TRBV20-1
DNA: TGTGCCAGCAGACCCAATCCACAGGGGCCAACCTACGAGCAGTACTTC; CDR3: CASRPNPQGPTYEQYF; D: TRBD1; size: many; J: TRBJ2-7; V: TRBV6-2/TRBV6-3
DNA: TGTGCCAGCAGCGTAGCCGGGACTTCCTACGAGCAGTACTTC; CDR3: CASSVAGTSYEQYF; D: NA; size: NA; J: TRBJ2-7; V: TRBV9
DNA: TGCAGTGGGACGGACAGGGGCTCCTACGAGCAGTACTTC; CDR3: CSGTDRGSYEQYF; D: TRBD1; size: few; J: TRBJ2-7; V: TRBV20-1
DNA: TGCAGCGTTGAAGCTCCTTCTCGGGACCAATCCTACAATGTGCAGTTCTTC; CDR3: CSVEAPSRDQSYNVQFF; D: NA; size: NA; J: TRBJ2-1; V: TRBV29-1
DNA: TGTGCCAGCAGCTTGGAAGGGGGGAAGGAGACCCAGTACTTC; CDR3: CASSLEGGKETQYF; D: NA; size: NA; J: TRBJ2-5; V: TRBV5-5
DNA: TGCAGCGTTGAGAGTGTCTCGGGGGCCAACGTCCTGACTTTC; CDR3: CSVESVSGANVLTF; D: NA; size: many; J: TRBJ2-6; V: TRBV29-1
DNA: TGTGCCAGCAGTTTTAGCCAGGGCTCTCGGTATGAGCAGTTCTTC; CDR3: CASSFSQGSRYEQFF; D: NA; size: few; J: TRBJ2-1; V: TRBV27
DNA: TGCAGCGTAGGCCCGCCCGGACAGCGGGGCTCCTACGAGCAGTACTTC; CDR3: CSVGPPGQRGSYEQYF; D: NA; size: few; J: TRBJ2-7; V: TRBV29-1
DNA: TGTGCCAGCAGCAAAAGAGTGTGGGGTGTAGATACGCAGTATTTT; CDR3: CASSKRVWGVDTQYF; D: NA; size: few; J: TRBJ2-3; V: TRBV21-1
DNA: TGTGCCAGCATCGCGAGGGGCCCCCTGAATGAGCAGTTCTTC; CDR3: CASIARGPLNEQFF; D: NA; size: NA; J: TRBJ2-1; V: TRBV27
DNA: TGTGCCAGCAGTTTGTACAGGGGGCTCTATTACTACGAGCAGTACTTC; CDR3: CASSLYRGLYYYEQYF; D: TRBD1; size: few; J: TRBJ2-7; V: TRBV27
DNA: TGTGCCAGCAGGACCCTTGGTAATTCACCCCTCCACTTT; CDR3: CASRTLGNSPLHF; D: NA; size: NA; J: TRBJ1-6; V: TRBV6-5
DNA: TGCAGTGCTACGACATCCTACGAGCAGAACTTC; CDR3: CSATTSYEQNF; D: NA; size: once; J: TRBJ2-7; V: TRBV20-1
DNA: TGTGCCAGCTCCCCCACAGTCGGGTACAATGAGCAGTTCTTC; CDR3: CASSPTVGYNEQFF; D: NA; size: NA; J: TRBJ2-1; V: TRBV18
DNA: TGCAGCGCCCGAAATGGCGGACACATCCCGACCGAGCAGTACTTC; CDR3: CSARNGGHIPTEQYF; D: NA; size: few; J: TRBJ2-7; V: TRBV29-1
DNA: TGTGCCAGCAGTCCTGACCGCGGGGATTTAATTAATGAGCAGTTCTTC; CDR3: CASSPDRGDLINEQFF; D: NA; size: NA; J: TRBJ2-1; V: TRBV12-3/TRBV12-4
DNA: TGTGCCAGCAGCTCGGGCCCGGGGAAGACCCAGTACTTC; CDR3: CASSSGPGKTQYF; D: NA; size: NA; J: TRBJ2-5; V: TRBV7-3
DNA: TGTGCCACCAGCACCAGATCGGGGCCTTCTGGGGACAACGTCCTGACTTTC; CDR3: CATSTRSGPSGDNVLTF; D: NA; size: NA; J: TRBJ2-6; V: TRBV15
DNA: TGTGCCAGCAGCCAAGGAGCGGGAGTCGGGAATGAGCAGTTCTTC; CDR3: CASSQGAGVGNEQFF; D: TRBD2; size: few; J: TRBJ2-1; V: TRBV4-2
DNA: TGCAGCGGACGGACAGGGGTGAACACTGAAGCTTTCTTT; CDR3: CSGRTGVNTEAFF; D: TRBD1; size: NA; J: TRBJ1-1; V: TRBV29-1
DNA: TGTGCCAGCAGTTGGGGATCCGGGACTAGCGGGCCTTACGAGCAGTACTTC; CDR3: CASSWGSGTSGPYEQYF; D: TRBD2; size: few; J: TRBJ2-7; V: TRBV12-3/TRBV12-4
DNA: TGTGCCAGCAGCCGAACTAGCGGGAGGTTCCAAGAGACCCAGTACTTC; CDR3: CASSRTSGRFQETQYF; D: TRBD2; size: many; J: TRBJ2-5; V: TRBV6-2/TRBV6-3
DNA: TGCAGCGTTCGGACAGGGGACCGGGGGGATACGCAGTATTTT; CDR3: CSVRTGDRGDTQYF; D: TRBD1; size: NA; J: TRBJ2-3; V: TRBV29-1
DNA: TGTGCCAGCTCACCAAGAGGGTCCCCGGAGGGCACTGAAGCTTTCTTT; CDR3: CASSPRGSPEGTEAFF; D: NA; size: NA; J: TRBJ1-1; V: TRBV18
DNA: TGTGCCAGCAGTGACCGGAGGCTACTCTACAATGAGCAGTTCTTC; CDR3: CASSDRRLLYNEQFF; D: NA; size: NA; J: TRBJ2-1; V: TRBV6-4
DNA: TGTGCCACCTCAGTAGGGGGGACTAGCGGACCAAGGGATACGCAGTATTTT; CDR3: CATSVGGTSGPRDTQYF; D: TRBD2; size: NA; J: TRBJ2-3; V: TRBV24-1
DNA: TGCAGTGCCGAGGGGGCTAGCCGTTACTACGAGCAGTACTTC; CDR3: CSAEGASRYYEQYF; D: TRBD1; size: few; J: TRBJ2-7; V: TRBV20-1
DNA: TGTGCCAGCAGCTTAACTAGCGGGAAGGAGACCCAGTACTTC; CDR3: CASSLTSGKETQYF; D: TRBD2; size: few; J: TRBJ2-5; V: TRBV7-2
DNA: TGTGCCAGCAGTCCGACTAGCGGGAGGTTTAACGAGCAGTACTTC; CDR3: CASSPTSGRFNEQYF; D: TRBD2; size: NA; J: TRBJ2-7; V: TRBV6-6
DNA: TGTGCCACCAGCAGAGATTACGAGGTGAACACTGAAGCTTTCTTT; CDR3: CATSRDYEVNTEAFF; D: NA; size: NA; J: TRBJ1-1; V: TRBV15
DNA: TGCGCCAGCAGCTTGGGGCAGGGGGCAAGTGGCTACACCTTC; CDR3: CASSLGQGASGYTF; D: TRBD1; size: NA; J: TRBJ1-2; V: TRBV5-1
DNA: TGTGCCAGCAGCACCATCAGCGGGAGCCAAGAGACCCAGTACTTC; CDR3: CASSTISGSQETQYF; D: TRBD2; size: NA; J: TRBJ2-5; V: TRBV11-2
DNA: TGCAGTGCTCAGTCCAATCAGCCCCAGCATTTT; CDR3: CSAQSNQPQHF; D: NA; size: NA; J: TRBJ1-5; V: TRBV20-1
DNA: TGCAGCACACGAGCGGGAGGGAGCACAGATACGCAGTATTTT; CDR3: CSTRAGGSTDTQYF; D: TRBD2; size: NA; J: TRBJ2-3; V: TRBV29-1
DNA: TGCAGTGCTAGAGATTTGGGGGGCAACCCCTACGAGCAGTACTTC; CDR3: CSARDLGGNPYEQYF; D: NA; size: NA; J: TRBJ2-7; V: TRBV20-1
DNA: TGTGCCAGCAGCGAGGCGGGGGCAGGGAACAATGAGCAGTTCTTC; CDR3: CASSEAGAGNNEQFF; D: NA; size: NA; J: TRBJ2-1; V: TRBV9
DNA: TGCAGCGCCGTGCGTGGAAAGAGTAATGAAAAACTGTTTTTT; CDR3: CSAVRGKSNEKLFF; D: NA; size: few; J: TRBJ1-4; V: TRBV29-1
DNA: TGTGCCAGCAGCTTGCAGAATAGCGGGAGGGAGACCCAGTACTTC; CDR3: CASSLQNSGRETQYF; D: TRBD2; size: few; J: TRBJ2-5; V: TRBV7-2
DNA: TGCAGTGCTGAGCGGGAGGGCGGGCTAGGAGAGACCCAGTACTTC; CDR3: CSAEREGGLGETQYF; D: TRBD2; size: NA; J: TRBJ2-5; V: TRBV20-1
DNA: TGTGCCAGCAGCTTAGTGCTAGCGTTAGCCAAAAACATTCAGTTCTTC; CDR3: CASSLVLALAKNIQFF; D: NA; size: NA; J: TRBJ2-1; V: TRBV7-9
DNA: TGTGCCACCAGCGGAGGTCAGGGGGCTAGTCAGCCCCAGCATTTT; CDR3: CATSGGQGASQPQHF; D: TRBD1; size: NA; J: TRBJ1-5; V: TRBV15
DNA: TGTGCCATCAGGGCGGCCGGGAGCTATGAGCAGTTCTTC; CDR3: CAIRAAGSYEQFF; D: NA; size: NA; J: TRBJ2-1; V: TRBV10-3
DNA: TGCGCCAGCAGCTTGTACAGGGGGCAGGCAGATACGCAGTATTTT; CDR3: CASSLYRGQADTQYF; D: TRBD1; size: NA; J: TRBJ2-3; V: TRBV5-1
DNA: TGCAGTGCTCCCAGCGGGAGGACACCTTACGAGCAGTACTTC; CDR3: CSAPSGRTPYEQYF; D: TRBD2; size: NA; J: TRBJ2-7; V: TRBV20-1
DNA: TGTGCCAGCAGCGTAGAGTCAGGGGTGACCTACGAGCAGTACTTC; CDR3: CASSVESGVTYEQYF; D: NA; size: NA; J: TRBJ2-7; V: TRBV9
DNA: TGTGCCATCACCGGGACAGGGTCGGGGGAGCAGTACTTC; CDR3: CAITGTGSGEQYF; D: TRBD1; size: NA; J: TRBJ2-7; V: TRBV10-3
DNA: TGTGCCAGCAGTATGTCCGGGACAGGGGTTGGAAACACCATATATTTT; CDR3: CASSMSGTGVGNTIYF; D: TRBD1; size: NA; J: TRBJ1-3; V: TRBV27
DNA: TGTGCCAGCATTAGTATGGCACCCTACGAGCAGTACTTC; CDR3: CASISMAPYEQYF; D: NA; size: NA; J: TRBJ2-7; V: TRBV27
DNA: TGCGCCAGCGCGGCTAGCGGGAGGGATGAGCAGTTCTTC; CDR3: CASAASGRDEQFF; D: TRBD2; size: NA; J: TRBJ2-1; V: TRBV10-1